Each of the 5 T cell receptor beta chains below was sequenced from the same sample in a study of T cell responses to AZD1222 COVID-19 vaccine. Assay: immunoSEQ multiplex PCR; the TCRdb copy retains only in-frame clones and omits some. Among fewer than 150,000 clones listed, 88% were seen once. Source: peripheral blood, taken on day 0 of AZD1222 vaccination. The receptors come from an adult in good health.

The rearrangement links TRBV2 to TRBJ1-2, with 7 bases identical to TRBD1. Germline V gene sequence: CDR1 SNHLY, CDR2 FYNNEI. The CDR3 loop spans 13 amino acids. V lost 5 bases to trimming and J lost 3 bases; unmatched junction nucleotides: 3. The DNA for the CDR3 is TGTGCCAGCAGTTCAGACAGGGACTATGGCTACACCTTC. Its translation: CASSSDRDYGYTF.

The chain uses TRBV4-1 and TRBJ1-5; the D is unclear. The CDR3 length is 14 residues. The V end was cut by 3 bases, the J end by 0 bases, with 6 bases between. Germline assignment: CDR1 MGHRA and CDR2 YSYEKL. The CDR3 loop is CASSQGFSNQPQHF. CDR3 bases: TGCGCCAGCAGCCAGGGATTTAGCAATCAGCCCCAGCATTTT.

This sequence joins TRBV27 and TRBJ1-5; TRBD1 agrees at 8 bases. The germline V gene has CDR1 MNHEY and CDR2 SMNVEV (reference sequence). This CDR3 comprises 15 residues. The J segment lost 3 bases and the V segment lost 6 bases, leaving 7 bases of the junction unmatched. The CDR3 DNA sequence: TGTGCCAGCAGACAAACGACAGGGGTCAATCAGCCCCAGCATTTT. Translated, it gives CASRQTTGVNQPQHF.

This clone was observed a few times. The gene calls are TRBV28 and TRBJ1-6; the D is unclear. The CDR3 is made up of 15 amino acids. Looked up from germline, CDR1 is MDHEN and CDR2 is SYDVKM. V was cut by 2 bases and J by 8 bases, with 13 bases left in between. CDR3 coding DNA: TGTGCCAGCAGTTTAAGCAGCGAGAAACATTCACCCCTCCACTTT. Residues: CASSLSSEKHSPLHF.

This clone was observed once. The chain combines TRBV18 with TRBJ2-7; 11 bases line up with TRBD1. From germline, CDR1 is KGHSH and CDR2 LQKENI. The junction had 8 bases not matched to a gene; V was cut back by 3 bases and J by 7 bases. CDR3 size: 15 residues. The DNA of the CDR3 is TGTGCCAGCTCACCTTGGACCGGGACAGGGGGAGAGCAGTACTTC. Translated, it gives CASSPWTGTGGEQYF. The whole variable domain, filled in from reference TRBV18 and TRBJ2-7, reads NAGVMQNPRHLVRRRGQEARLRCSPMKGHSHVYWYRQLPEEGLKFMVYLQKENIIDESGMPKERFSAEFPKEGPSILRIQQVVRGDSAAYFCASSPWTGTGGEQYFGPGTRLTVT.